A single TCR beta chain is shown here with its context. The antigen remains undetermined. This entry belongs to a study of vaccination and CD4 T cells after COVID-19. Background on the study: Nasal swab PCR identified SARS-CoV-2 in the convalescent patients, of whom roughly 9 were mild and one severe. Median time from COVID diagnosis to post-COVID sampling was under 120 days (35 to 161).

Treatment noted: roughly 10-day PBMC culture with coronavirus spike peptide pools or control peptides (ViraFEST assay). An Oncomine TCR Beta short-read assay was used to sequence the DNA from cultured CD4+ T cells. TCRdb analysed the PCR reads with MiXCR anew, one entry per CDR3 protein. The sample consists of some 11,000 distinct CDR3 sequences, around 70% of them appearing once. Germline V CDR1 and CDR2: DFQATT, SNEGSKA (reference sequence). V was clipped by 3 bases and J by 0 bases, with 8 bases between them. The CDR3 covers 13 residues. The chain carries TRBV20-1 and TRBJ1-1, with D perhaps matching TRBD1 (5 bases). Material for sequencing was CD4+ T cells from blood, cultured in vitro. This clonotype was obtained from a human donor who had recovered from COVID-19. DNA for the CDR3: TGCAGTGCTAGGGGGACCGTGAACACTGAAGCTTTCTTT. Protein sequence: CSARGTVNTEAFF.